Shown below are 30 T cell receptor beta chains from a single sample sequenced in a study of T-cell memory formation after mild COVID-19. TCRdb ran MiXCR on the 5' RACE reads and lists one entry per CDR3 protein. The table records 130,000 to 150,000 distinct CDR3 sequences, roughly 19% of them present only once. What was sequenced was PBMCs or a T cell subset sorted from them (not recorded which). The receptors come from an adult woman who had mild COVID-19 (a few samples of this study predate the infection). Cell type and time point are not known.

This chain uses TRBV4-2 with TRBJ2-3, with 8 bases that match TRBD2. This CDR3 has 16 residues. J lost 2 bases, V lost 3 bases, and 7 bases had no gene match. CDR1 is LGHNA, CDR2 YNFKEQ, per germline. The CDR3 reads CASSQRLASFTDTQYF. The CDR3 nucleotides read TGTGCCAGCAGCCAGCGACTAGCGAGCTTCACAGATACGCAGTATTTT.

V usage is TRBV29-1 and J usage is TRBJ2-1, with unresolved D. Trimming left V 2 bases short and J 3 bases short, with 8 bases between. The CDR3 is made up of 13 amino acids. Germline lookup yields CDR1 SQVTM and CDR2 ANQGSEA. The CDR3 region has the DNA TGCAGCGTTGAATCCCCTATCTACAATGAGCAGTTCTTC. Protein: CSVESPIYNEQFF.

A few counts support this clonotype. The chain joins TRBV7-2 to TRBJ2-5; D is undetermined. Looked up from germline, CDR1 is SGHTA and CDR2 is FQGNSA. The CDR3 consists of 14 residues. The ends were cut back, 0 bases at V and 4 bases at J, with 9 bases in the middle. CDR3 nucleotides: TGTGCCAGCAGCTTAGCCGCTGGGCGAGAGACCCAGTACTTC. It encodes CASSLAAGRETQYF.

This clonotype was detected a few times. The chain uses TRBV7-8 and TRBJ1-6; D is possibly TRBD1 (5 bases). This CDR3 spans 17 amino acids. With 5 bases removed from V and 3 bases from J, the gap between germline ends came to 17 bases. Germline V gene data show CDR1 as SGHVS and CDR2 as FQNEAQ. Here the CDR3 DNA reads TGTGCCAGCAGCCCCGGTTTGGGAGGGGTCTATAATTCACCCCTCCACTTT. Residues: CASSPGLGGVYNSPLHF.

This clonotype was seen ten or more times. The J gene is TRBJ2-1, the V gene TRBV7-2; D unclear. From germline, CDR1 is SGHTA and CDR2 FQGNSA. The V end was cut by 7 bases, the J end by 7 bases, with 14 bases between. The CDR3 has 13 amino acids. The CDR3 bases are TGTGCCAGCATCCAGCCCCCGGGTAATGAGCAGTTCTTC. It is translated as CASIQPPGNEQFF.

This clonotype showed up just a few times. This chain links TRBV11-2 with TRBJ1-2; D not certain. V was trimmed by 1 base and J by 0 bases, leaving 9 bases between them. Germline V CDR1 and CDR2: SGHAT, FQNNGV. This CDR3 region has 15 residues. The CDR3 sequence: CASSLGVATNYGYTF. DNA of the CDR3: TGTGCCAGCAGCTTAGGGGTAGCTACTAACTATGGCTACACCTTC.

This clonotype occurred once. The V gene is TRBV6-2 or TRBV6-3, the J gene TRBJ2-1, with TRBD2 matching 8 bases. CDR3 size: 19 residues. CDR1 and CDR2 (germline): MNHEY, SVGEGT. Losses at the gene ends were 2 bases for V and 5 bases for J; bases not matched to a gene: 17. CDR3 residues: CASSYVVGRVQGIHNEQFF. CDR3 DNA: TGTGCCAGCAGTTACGTCGTCGGGAGGGTACAAGGGATACACAATGAGCAGTTCTTC.

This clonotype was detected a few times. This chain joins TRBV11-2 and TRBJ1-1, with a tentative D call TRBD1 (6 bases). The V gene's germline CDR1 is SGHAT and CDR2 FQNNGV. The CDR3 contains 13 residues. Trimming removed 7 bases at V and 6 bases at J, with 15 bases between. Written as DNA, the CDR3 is TGTGCCAGCACCCTAATACGGACAGCTGAAGCTTTCTTT. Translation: CASTLIRTAEAFF.

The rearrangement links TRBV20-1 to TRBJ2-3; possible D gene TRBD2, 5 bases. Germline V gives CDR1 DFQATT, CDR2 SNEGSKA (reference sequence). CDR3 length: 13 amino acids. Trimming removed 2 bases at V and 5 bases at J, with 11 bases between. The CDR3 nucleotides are TGCAGTGCTAGATCTAGCCCGGGAGATACGCAGTATTTT. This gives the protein CSARSSPGDTQYF.

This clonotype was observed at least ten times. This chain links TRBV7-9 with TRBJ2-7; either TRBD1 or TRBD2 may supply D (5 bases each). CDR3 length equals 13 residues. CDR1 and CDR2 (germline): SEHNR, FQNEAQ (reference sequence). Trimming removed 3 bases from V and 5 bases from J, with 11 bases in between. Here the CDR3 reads CASSLSGPNEQYF. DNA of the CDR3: TGTGCCAGCAGCTTGTCGGGACCAAACGAGCAGTACTTC.

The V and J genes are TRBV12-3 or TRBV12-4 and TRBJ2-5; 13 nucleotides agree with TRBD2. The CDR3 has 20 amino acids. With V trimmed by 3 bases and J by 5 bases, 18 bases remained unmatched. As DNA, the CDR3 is TGTGCCAGCAGTTTTCGCCCCCCGGGACTAGCGGGGCCGACTCGGGAGACCCAGTACTTC. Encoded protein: CASSFRPPGLAGPTRETQYF.

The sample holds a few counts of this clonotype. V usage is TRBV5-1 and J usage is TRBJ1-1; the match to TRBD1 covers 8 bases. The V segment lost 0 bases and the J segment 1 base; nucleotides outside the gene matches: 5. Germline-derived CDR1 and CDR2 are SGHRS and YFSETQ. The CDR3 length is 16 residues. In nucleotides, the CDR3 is TGCGCCAGCAGCTTGGCCTCTGGGACAGGGAACACTGAAGCTTTCTTT. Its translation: CASSLASGTGNTEAFF.

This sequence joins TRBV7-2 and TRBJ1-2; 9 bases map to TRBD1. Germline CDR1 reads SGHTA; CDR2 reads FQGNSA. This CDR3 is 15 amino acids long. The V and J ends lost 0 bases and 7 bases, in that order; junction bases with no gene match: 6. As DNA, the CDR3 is TGTGCCAGCAGCTTAGCCTTACAGGGGGCGGGTGGCTACACCTTC. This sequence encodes CASSLALQGAGGYTF.

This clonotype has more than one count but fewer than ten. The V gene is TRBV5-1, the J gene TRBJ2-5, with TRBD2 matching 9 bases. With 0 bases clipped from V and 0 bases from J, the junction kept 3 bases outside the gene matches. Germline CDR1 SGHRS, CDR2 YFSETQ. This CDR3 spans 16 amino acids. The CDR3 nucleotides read TGCGCCAGCAGCTTGGGAGTAGCGGGGGACCAAGAGACCCAGTACTTC. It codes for CASSLGVAGDQETQYF.

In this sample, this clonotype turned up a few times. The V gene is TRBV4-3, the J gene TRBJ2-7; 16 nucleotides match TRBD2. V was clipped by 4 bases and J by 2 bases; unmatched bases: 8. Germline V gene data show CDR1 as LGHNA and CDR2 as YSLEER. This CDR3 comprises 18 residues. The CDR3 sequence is CASSPTPGTSGRAYEQYF. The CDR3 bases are TGCGCCAGCAGCCCGACCCCCGGGACTAGCGGGAGGGCCTACGAGCAGTACTTC.

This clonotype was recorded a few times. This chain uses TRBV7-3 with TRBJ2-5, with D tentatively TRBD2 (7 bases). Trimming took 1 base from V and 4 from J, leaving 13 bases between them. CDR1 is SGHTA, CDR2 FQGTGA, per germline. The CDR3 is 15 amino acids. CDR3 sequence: CASSLMAGAGETQYF. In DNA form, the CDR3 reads TGTGCCAGCAGCTTAATGGCGGGGGCGGGAGAGACCCAGTACTTC.

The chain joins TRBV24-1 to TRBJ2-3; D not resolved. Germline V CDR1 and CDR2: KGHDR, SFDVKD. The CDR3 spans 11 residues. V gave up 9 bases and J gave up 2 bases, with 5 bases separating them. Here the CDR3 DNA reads TGTGCCACCTCGCACACAGATACGCAGTATTTT. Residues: CATSHTDTQYF.

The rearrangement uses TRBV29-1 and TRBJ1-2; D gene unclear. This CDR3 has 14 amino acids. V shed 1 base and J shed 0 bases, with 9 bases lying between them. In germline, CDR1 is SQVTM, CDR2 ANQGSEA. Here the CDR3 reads CSVEGGGPNYGYTF. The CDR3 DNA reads TGCAGCGTTGAAGGTGGAGGACCTAACTATGGCTACACCTTC.

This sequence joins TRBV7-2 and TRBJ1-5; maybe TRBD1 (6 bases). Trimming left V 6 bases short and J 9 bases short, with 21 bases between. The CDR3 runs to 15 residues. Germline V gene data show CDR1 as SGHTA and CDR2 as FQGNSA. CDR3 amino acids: CASSTLGGPGGPQHF. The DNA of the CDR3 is TGTGCCAGCAGTACTTTGGGGGGCCCCGGGGGGCCCCAGCATTTT.

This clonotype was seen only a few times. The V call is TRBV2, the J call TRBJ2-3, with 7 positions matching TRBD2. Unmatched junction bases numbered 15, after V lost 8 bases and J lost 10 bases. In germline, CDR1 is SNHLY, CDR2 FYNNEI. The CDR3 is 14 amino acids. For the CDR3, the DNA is TGTGCCAGCCGGGGCGGGACTACTCCTATCGCGCAGTATTTT. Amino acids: CASRGGTTPIAQYF.

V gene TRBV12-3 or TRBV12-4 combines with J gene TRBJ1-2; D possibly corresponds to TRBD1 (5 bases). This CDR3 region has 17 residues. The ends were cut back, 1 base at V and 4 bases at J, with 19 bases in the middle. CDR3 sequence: CASSLVGGSTGLYGYTF. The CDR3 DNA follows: TGTGCCAGCAGTTTAGTAGGAGGGTCGACGGGACTCTATGGCTACACCTTC.

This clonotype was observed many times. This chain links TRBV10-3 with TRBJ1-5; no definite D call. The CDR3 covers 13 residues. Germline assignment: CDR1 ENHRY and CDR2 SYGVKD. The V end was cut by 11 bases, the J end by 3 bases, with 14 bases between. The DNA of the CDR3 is TGTGCCGCCTCGGAGGGCTCCAATCAGCCCCAGCATTTT. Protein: CAASEGSNQPQHF.

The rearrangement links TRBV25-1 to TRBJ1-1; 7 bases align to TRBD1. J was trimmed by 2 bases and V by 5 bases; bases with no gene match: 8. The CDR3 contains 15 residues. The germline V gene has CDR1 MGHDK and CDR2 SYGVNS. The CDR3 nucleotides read TGTGCCAGCAGTCCTCATGGGACAGAAAACACTGAAGCTTTCTTT. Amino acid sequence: CASSPHGTENTEAFF.

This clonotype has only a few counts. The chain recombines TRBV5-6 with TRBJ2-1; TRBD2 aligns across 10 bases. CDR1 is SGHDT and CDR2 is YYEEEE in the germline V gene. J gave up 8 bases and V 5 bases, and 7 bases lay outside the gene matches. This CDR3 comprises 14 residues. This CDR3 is CASRRLAGRYEQFF. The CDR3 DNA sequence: TGTGCCAGCAGACGACTAGCGGGTAGATATGAGCAGTTCTTC.

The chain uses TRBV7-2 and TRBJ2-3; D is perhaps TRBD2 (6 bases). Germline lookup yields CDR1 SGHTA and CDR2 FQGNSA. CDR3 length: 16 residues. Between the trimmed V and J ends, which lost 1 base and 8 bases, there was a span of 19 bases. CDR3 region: CASSLVGQGRAGTQYF. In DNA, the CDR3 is TGTGCCAGCAGCTTAGTAGGGCAGGGAAGAGCGGGTACGCAGTATTTT.

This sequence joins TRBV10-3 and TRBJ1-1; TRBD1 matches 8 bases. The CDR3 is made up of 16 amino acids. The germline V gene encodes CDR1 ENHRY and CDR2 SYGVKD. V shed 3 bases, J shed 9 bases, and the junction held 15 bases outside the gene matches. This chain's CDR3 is CAISDVQGAAGIQAFF. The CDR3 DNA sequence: TGTGCCATCAGTGATGTCCAGGGGGCGGCGGGGATTCAAGCTTTCTTT.

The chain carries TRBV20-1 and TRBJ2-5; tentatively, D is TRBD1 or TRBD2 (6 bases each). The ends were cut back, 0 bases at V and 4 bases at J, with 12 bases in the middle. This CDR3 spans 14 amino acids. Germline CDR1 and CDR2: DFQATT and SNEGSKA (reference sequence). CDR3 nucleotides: TGCAGTGCTAGAGATCCGGGGGCTCGAGAGACCCAGTACTTC. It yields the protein CSARDPGARETQYF.

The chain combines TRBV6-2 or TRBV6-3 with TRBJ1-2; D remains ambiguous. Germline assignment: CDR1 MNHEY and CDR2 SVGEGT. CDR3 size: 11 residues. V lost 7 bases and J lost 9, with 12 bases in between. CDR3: CASTKTGSYTF. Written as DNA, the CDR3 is TGTGCCAGCACAAAAACGGGGAGCTACACCTTC.

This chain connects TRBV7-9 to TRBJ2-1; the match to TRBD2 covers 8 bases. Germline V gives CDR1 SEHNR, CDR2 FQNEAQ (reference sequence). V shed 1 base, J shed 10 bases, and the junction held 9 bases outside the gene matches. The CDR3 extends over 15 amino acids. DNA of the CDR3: TGTGCCAGCAGCTTAGAAAGAGCGGGAGCACAAGAGCAGTTCTTC. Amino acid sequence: CASSLERAGAQEQFF. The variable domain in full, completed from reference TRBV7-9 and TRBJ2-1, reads DTGVSQNPRHKITKRGQNVTFRCDPISEHNRLYWYRQTLGQGPEFLTYFQNEAQLEKSRLLSDRFSAERPKGSFSTLEIQRTEQGDSAMYLCASSLERAGAQEQFFGPGTRLTVL.

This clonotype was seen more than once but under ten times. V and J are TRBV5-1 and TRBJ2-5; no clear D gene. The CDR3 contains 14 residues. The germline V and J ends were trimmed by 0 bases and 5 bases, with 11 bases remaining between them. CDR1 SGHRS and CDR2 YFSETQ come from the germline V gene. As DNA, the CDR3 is TGCGCCAGCAGCTTGGAAGGGTTAGAGGAGACCCAGTACTTC. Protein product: CASSLEGLEETQYF. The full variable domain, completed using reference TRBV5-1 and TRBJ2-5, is KAGVTQTPRYLIKTRGQQVTLSCSPISGHRSVSWYQQTPGQGLQFLFEYFSETQRNKGNFPGRFSGRQFSNSRSEMNVSTLELGDSALYLCASSLEGLEETQYFGPGTRLLVL.